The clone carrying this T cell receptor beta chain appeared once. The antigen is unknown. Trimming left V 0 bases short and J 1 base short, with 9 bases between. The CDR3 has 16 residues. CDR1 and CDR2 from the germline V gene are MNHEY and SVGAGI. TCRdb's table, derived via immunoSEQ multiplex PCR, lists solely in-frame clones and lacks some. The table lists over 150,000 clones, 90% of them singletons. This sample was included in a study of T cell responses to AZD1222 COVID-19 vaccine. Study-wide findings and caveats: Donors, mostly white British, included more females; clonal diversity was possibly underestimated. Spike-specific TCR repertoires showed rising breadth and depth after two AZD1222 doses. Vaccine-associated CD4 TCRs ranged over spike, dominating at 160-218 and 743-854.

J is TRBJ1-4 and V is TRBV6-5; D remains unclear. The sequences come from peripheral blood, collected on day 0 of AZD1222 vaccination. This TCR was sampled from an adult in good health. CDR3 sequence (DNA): TGTGCCAGCAGTTACTCCGCCATATTAACTAATGAAAAACTGTTTTTT. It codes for CASSYSAILTNEKLFF.